Listed below are T cell receptor beta chains from one sample, sequenced in a study of T cell responses to AZD1222 COVID-19 vaccine. Assay: immunoSEQ multiplex PCR; the TCRdb copy retains only in-frame clones and omits some. The data hold around 190,000 clones, with approximately 92% observed a single time. The input for sequencing was peripheral blood, taken on day 0 of AZD1222 vaccination. The receptors shown here come from an adult in good health. Both conserved end residues are part of each CDR3. The order of the fields is V gene, D gene, clone size, J gene, CDR3 protein, CDR3 DNA. D genes are given only for firm matches. Not every row has a clone size; where given, it reads once, few, many or a size class.

v_gene: TRBV18
d_gene: .
abundance: .
j_gene: TRBJ2-1
CDR3aa: CASSPSLASGRNEQFF
CDR3nt: TGTGCCAGCTCACCGAGTCTAGCGTCGGGTCGGAATGAGCAGTTCTTC

v_gene: TRBV6-5
d_gene: .
abundance: .
j_gene: TRBJ1-4
CDR3aa: CASSRTATNEKLFF
CDR3nt: TGTGCCAGCAGCCGGACGGCTACTAATGAAAAACTGTTTTTT

v_gene: TRBV6-1
d_gene: TRBD2
abundance: .
j_gene: TRBJ2-3
CDR3aa: CASSEIAGGNPSTDTQYF
CDR3nt: TGTGCCAGCAGTGAAATAGCGGGGGGAAACCCTAGCACAGATACGCAGTATTTT

v_gene: TRBV11-2
d_gene: TRBD1
abundance: .
j_gene: TRBJ1-4
CDR3aa: CASRLGGREKLFF
CDR3nt: TGTGCCAGCCGACTAGGGGGCCGTGAAAAACTGTTTTTT

v_gene: TRBV21-1
d_gene: .
abundance: .
j_gene: TRBJ1-5
CDR3aa: CASSGVPRGTQNQPQHF
CDR3nt: TGTGCCAGCAGCGGAGTTCCCCGGGGGACACAAAATCAGCCCCAGCATTTT

v_gene: TRBV24-1
d_gene: .
abundance: .
j_gene: TRBJ1-1
CDR3aa: CATALRGSTEAFF
CDR3nt: TGTGCCACCGCTCTGAGGGGTAGCACTGAAGCTTTCTTT

v_gene: TRBV7-9
d_gene: .
abundance: .
j_gene: TRBJ2-7
CDR3aa: CASSLARASSYEQYF
CDR3nt: TGTGCCAGCAGCTTAGCCCGGGCAAGCTCCTACGAGCAGTACTTC

v_gene: TRBV6-5
d_gene: .
abundance: .
j_gene: TRBJ2-7
CDR3aa: CASSYGGMRHEQYF
CDR3nt: TGTGCCAGCAGTTACGGGGGGATGCGCCACGAGCAGTACTTC

v_gene: TRBV7-9
d_gene: .
abundance: .
j_gene: TRBJ1-5
CDR3aa: CASSSAGKGQPQHF
CDR3nt: TGTGCCAGCAGCTCGGCAGGGAAAGGTCAGCCCCAGCATTTT

v_gene: TRBV5-6
d_gene: .
abundance: .
j_gene: TRBJ1-1
CDR3aa: CASSLGREGITEAFF
CDR3nt: TGTGCCAGCAGCTTAGGGAGGGAGGGGATCACTGAAGCTTTCTTT

v_gene: TRBV11-1
d_gene: .
abundance: once
j_gene: TRBJ2-5
CDR3aa: CASTGGRKQETQYF
CDR3nt: TGTGCCAGCACAGGTGGGCGAAAACAAGAGACCCAGTACTTC

v_gene: TRBV24-1
d_gene: .
abundance: .
j_gene: TRBJ2-2
CDR3aa: CATSPRQNTGELFF
CDR3nt: TGTGCCACCAGCCCTCGCCAAAACACCGGGGAGCTGTTTTTT

v_gene: TRBV6-2/TRBV6-3
d_gene: TRBD1
abundance: .
j_gene: TRBJ1-4
CDR3aa: CASSPSDRGHEKLFF
CDR3nt: TGTGCCAGCAGCCCCTCGGACAGGGGGCATGAAAAACTGTTTTTT

v_gene: TRBV10-2
d_gene: .
abundance: once
j_gene: TRBJ2-1
CDR3aa: CASTGRGVGEQFF
CDR3nt: TGCGCCAGCACGGGCAGGGGAGTTGGTGAGCAGTTCTTC

v_gene: TRBV6-5
d_gene: .
abundance: .
j_gene: TRBJ2-5
CDR3aa: CASRNPPAPQYF
CDR3nt: TGTGCCAGCAGGAACCCTCCTGCTCCCCAGTACTTC

v_gene: TRBV30
d_gene: .
abundance: .
j_gene: TRBJ1-4
CDR3aa: CAWSDGGAGEKLFF
CDR3nt: TGTGCCTGGAGTGATGGGGGGGCTGGTGAAAAACTGTTTTTT

v_gene: TRBV5-1
d_gene: .
abundance: .
j_gene: TRBJ2-3
CDR3aa: CASSLDPGPDTQYF
CDR3nt: TGCGCCAGCAGCTTGGATCCAGGGCCAGATACGCAGTATTTT

v_gene: TRBV6-2/TRBV6-3
d_gene: .
abundance: .
j_gene: TRBJ1-1
CDR3aa: CASSYSPGGVNTEAFF
CDR3nt: TGTGCCAGCAGTTACTCGCCGGGGGGCGTGAACACTGAAGCTTTCTTT

v_gene: TRBV28
d_gene: .
abundance: .
j_gene: TRBJ1-2
CDR3aa: CASSLRNYGYTF
CDR3nt: TGTGCCAGCAGTTTACGCAATTATGGCTACACCTTC

v_gene: TRBV11-2
d_gene: .
abundance: .
j_gene: TRBJ1-2
CDR3aa: CASSLTPGDGYTF
CDR3nt: TGTGCCAGCAGCTTAACCCCCGGGGATGGCTACACCTTC

v_gene: TRBV14
d_gene: .
abundance: .
j_gene: TRBJ1-2
CDR3aa: CASSQDPRGRVDGYTF
CDR3nt: TGTGCCAGCAGCCAAGACCCTCGGGGCAGGGTTGATGGCTACACCTTC

v_gene: TRBV12-5
d_gene: TRBD1
abundance: .
j_gene: TRBJ1-6
CDR3aa: CASGLGGTGAFSSYNSPLHF
CDR3nt: TGTGCTAGTGGTTTGGGCGGGACAGGGGCTTTCAGCTCCTATAATTCACCCCTCCACTTT

v_gene: TRBV7-8
d_gene: TRBD2
abundance: .
j_gene: TRBJ2-7
CDR3aa: CASSLTGGTYEQYF
CDR3nt: TGTGCCAGCAGCTTAACGGGGGGAACCTACGAGCAGTACTTC

v_gene: TRBV5-1
d_gene: .
abundance: .
j_gene: TRBJ1-3
CDR3aa: CASSGGTGSGNTIYF
CDR3nt: TGCGCCAGCAGCGGGGGAACGGGATCTGGAAACACCATATATTTT

v_gene: TRBV19
d_gene: TRBD1
abundance: .
j_gene: TRBJ2-3
CDR3aa: CASSPGQGRINTQYF
CDR3nt: TGTGCCAGTAGCCCAGGACAGGGCCGGATAAATACGCAGTATTTT